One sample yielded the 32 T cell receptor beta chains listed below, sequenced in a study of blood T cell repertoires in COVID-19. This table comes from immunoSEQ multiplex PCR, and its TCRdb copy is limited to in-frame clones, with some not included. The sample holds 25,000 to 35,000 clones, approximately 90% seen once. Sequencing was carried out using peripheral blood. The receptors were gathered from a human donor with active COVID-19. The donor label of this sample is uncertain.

Written as DNA, the CDR3 is TGTGCCAGCAGGGAGGGTTCCACGGGCGAGCAGTACTTC. It yields the protein CASREGSTGEQYF. The rearrangement joins TRBV2 to TRBJ2-7, with a tentative D call TRBD2 (6 bases). The germline V gene has CDR1 SNHLY and CDR2 FYNNEI. Trimming took off 6 bases at V and 6 bases at J, with 15 bases between the two ends. This CDR3 has 13 amino acids.

Written as DNA, the CDR3 is TGTGCCAGCTCAACGAGGGCGATGAACACTGAAGCTTTCTTT. Translated: CASSTRAMNTEAFF. V is TRBV18 and J is TRBJ1-1, with no clear D. Germline CDR1 and CDR2: KGHSH and LQKENI. With 5 bases removed from V and 0 bases from J, the gap between germline ends came to 10 bases. The CDR3 consists of 14 residues.

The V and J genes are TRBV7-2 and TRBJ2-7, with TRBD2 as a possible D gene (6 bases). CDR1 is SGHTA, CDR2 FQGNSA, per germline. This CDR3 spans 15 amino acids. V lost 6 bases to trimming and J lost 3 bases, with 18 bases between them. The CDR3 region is CASRNLLANGYEQYF. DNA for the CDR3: TGTGCCAGCAGAAACCTACTAGCAAACGGCTACGAGCAGTACTTC.

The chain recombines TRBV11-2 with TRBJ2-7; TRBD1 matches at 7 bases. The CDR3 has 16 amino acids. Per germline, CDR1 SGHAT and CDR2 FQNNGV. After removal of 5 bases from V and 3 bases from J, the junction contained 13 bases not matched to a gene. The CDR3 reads CASSRTTGQNFYEQYF. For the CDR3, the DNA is TGTGCCAGCAGCCGAACAACGGGACAGAACTTCTACGAGCAGTACTTC.

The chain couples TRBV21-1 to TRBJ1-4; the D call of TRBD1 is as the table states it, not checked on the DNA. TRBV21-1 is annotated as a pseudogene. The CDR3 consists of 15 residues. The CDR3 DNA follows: TGTGCCAGCAGCAACCGACAGGGGTGGGGTGAAAAACTGTTTTTT. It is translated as CASSNRQGWGEKLFF.

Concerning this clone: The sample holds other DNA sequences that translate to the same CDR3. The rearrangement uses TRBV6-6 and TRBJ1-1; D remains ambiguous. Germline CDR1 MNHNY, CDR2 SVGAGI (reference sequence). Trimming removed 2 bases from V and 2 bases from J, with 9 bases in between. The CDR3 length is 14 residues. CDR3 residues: CASSYAEPNTEAFF. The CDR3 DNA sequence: TGTGCCAGCAGTTACGCAGAACCCAACACTGAAGCTTTCTTT.

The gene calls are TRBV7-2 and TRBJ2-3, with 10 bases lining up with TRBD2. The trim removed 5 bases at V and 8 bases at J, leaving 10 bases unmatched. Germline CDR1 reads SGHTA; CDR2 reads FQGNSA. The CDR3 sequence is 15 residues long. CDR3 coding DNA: TGTGCCAGCAGCCCCCTCAGACTAGCGGGTTCTACGCAGTATTTT. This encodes CASSPLRLAGSTQYF.

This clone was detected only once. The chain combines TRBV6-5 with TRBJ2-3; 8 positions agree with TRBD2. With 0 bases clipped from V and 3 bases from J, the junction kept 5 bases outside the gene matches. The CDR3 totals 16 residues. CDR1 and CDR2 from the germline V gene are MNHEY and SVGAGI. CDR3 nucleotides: TGTGCCAGCAGTTACTCACCGGGACTAGGAACAGATACGCAGTATTTT. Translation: CASSYSPGLGTDTQYF.

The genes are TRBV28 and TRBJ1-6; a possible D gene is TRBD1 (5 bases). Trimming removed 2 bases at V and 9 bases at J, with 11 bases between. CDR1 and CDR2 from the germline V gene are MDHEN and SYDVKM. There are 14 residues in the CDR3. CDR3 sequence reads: CASSLIRASSPLHF. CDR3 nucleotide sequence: TGTGCCAGCAGTTTAATCAGGGCGAGTTCACCCCTCCACTTT. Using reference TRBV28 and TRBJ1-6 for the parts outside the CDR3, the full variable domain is DVKVTQSSRYLVKRTGEKVFLECVQDMDHENMFWYRQDPGLGLRLIYFSYDVKMKEKGDIPEGYSVSREKKERFSLILESASTNQTSMYLCASSLIRASSPLHFGNGTRLTVT.

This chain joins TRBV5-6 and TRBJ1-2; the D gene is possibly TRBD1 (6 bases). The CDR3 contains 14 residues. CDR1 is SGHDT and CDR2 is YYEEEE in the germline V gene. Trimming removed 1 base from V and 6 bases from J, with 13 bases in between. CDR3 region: CASSLTQGQNGYTF. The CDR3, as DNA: TGTGCCAGCAGCTTGACACAAGGACAGAATGGCTACACCTTC. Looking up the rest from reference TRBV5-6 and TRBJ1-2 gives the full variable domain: DAGVTQSPTHLIKTRGQQVTLRCSPKSGHDTVSWYQQALGQGPQFIFQYYEEEERQRGNFPDRFSGHQFPNYSSELNVNALLLGDSALYLCASSLTQGQNGYTFGSGTRLTVV.

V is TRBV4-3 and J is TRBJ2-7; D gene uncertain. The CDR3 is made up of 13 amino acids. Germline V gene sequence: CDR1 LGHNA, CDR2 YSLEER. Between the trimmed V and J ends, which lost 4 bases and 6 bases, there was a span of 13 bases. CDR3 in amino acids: CASSPSLGAEQYF. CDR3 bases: TGCGCCAGCAGCCCTTCCCTAGGCGCCGAGCAGTACTTC.

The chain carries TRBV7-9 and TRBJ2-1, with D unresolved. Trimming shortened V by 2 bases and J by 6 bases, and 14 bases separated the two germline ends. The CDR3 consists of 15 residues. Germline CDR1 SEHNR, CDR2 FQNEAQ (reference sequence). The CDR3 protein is CASSLPPRFSNEQFF. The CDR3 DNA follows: TGTGCCAGCAGCTTACCCCCGCGCTTCTCCAATGAGCAGTTCTTC.

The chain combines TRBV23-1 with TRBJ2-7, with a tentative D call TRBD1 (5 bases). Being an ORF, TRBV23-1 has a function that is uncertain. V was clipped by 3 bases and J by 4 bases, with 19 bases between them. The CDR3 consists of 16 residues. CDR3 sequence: CASSQGFDQGGYEQYF. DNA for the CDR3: TGCGCCAGCAGTCAGGGCTTCGACCAGGGTGGGTACGAGCAGTACTTC.

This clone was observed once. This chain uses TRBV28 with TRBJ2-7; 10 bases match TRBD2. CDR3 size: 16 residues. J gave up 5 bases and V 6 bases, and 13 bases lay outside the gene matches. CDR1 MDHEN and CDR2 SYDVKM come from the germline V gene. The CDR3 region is CASRLGGTSVFHEQYF. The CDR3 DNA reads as TGTGCCAGCAGACTAGGGGGGACTAGCGTTTTCCACGAGCAGTACTTC.

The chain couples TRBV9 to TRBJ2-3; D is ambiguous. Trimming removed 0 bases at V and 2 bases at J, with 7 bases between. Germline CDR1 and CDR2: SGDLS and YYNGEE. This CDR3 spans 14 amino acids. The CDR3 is CASSVAPNTDTQYF. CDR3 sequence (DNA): TGTGCCAGCAGCGTAGCCCCCAACACAGATACGCAGTATTTT.

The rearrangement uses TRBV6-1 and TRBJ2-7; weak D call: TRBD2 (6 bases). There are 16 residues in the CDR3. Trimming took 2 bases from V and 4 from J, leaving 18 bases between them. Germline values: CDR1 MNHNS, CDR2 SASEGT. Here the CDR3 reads CASSEPLGGAAYEQYF. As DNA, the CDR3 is TGTGCCAGCAGTGAACCGCTGGGCGGGGCCGCTTACGAGCAGTACTTC.

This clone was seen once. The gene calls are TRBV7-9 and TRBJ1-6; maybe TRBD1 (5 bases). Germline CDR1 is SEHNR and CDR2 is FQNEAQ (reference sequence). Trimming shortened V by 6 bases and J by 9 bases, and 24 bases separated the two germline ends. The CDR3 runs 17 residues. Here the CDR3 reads CASSNHDNQGSGSPLHF. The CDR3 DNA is TGTGCCAGCAGTAACCATGATAACCAGGGTAGCGGTTCACCCCTCCACTTT.

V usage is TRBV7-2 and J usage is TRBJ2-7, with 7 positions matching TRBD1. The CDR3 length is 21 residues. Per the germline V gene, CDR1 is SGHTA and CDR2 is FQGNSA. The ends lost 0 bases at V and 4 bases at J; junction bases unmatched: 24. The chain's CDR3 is CASSLAGQALGRWGSPYEQYF. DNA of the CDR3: TGTGCCAGCAGCTTAGCAGGACAGGCGCTAGGCAGGTGGGGTAGCCCATACGAGCAGTACTTC. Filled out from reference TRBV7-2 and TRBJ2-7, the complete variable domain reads GAGVSQSPSNKVTEKGKDVELRCDPISGHTALYWYRQSLGQGLEFLIYFQGNSAPDKSGLPSDRFSAERTGGSVSTLTIQRTQQEDSAVYLCASSLAGQALGRWGSPYEQYFGPGTRLTVT.

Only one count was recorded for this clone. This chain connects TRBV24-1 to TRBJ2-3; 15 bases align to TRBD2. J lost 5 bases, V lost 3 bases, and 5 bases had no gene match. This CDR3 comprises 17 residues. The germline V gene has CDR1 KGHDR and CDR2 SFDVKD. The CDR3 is CATSDRTSGRAGDTQYF. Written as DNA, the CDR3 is TGTGCCACCAGTGATCGGACTAGCGGGAGGGCCGGAGATACGCAGTATTTT.

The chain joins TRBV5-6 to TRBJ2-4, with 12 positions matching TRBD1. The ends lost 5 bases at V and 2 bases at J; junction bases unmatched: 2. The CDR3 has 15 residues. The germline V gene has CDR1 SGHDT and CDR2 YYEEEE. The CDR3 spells CASRGQGASKNIQYF. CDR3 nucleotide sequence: TGTGCCAGCAGGGGACAGGGGGCATCCAAAAACATTCAGTACTTC.

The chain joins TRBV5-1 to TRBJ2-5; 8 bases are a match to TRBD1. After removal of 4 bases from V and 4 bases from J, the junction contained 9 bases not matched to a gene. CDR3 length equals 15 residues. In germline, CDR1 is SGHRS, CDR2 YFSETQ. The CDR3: CASSRDRGHGETQYF. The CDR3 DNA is TGCGCCAGCAGCCGTGACAGGGGACATGGAGAGACCCAGTACTTC.

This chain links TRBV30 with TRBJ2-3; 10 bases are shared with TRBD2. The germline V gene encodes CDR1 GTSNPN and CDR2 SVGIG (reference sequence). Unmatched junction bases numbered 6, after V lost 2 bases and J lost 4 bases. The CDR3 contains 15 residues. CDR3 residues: CAWSPSGGAADTQYF. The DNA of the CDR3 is TGTGCCTGGAGTCCCAGCGGGGGGGCCGCAGATACGCAGTATTTT.

The CDR3 is CSASLPAGTGGITGELFF. The CDR3 DNA is TGCAGTGCTAGTCTACCCGCCGGGACAGGGGGCATCACCGGGGAGCTGTTTTTT. This chain links TRBV20-1 with TRBJ2-2; TRBD1 matches at 12 bases. Unmatched junction bases numbered 12, after V lost 3 bases and J lost 4 bases. Germline lookup yields CDR1 DFQATT and CDR2 SNEGSKA (reference sequence). The CDR3 loop spans 18 amino acids.

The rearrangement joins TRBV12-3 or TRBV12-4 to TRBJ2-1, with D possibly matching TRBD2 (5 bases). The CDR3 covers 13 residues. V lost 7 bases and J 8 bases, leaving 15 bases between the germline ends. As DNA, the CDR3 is TGTGCCAGCACAGCGATCGGGGTTTATGAGCAGTTCTTC. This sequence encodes CASTAIGVYEQFF.

CDR3 amino acids: CASSRDRGFQPQHF. In DNA form, the CDR3 reads TGTGCCAGCAGTCGGGACAGGGGGTTTCAGCCCCAGCATTTT. This chain links TRBV6-6 with TRBJ1-5, with 11 bases aligning to TRBD1. The length of the CDR3 is 14 residues. V shed 5 bases, J shed 6 bases, and the junction held 3 bases outside the gene matches. CDR1 MNHNY and CDR2 SVGAGI come from the germline V gene (reference sequence).

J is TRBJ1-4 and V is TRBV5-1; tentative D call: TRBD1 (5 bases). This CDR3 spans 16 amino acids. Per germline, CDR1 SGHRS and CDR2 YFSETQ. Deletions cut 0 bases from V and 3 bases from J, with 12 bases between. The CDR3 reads CASSLATRGSNEKLFF. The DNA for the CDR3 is TGCGCCAGCAGCTTGGCCACAAGGGGATCTAATGAAAAACTGTTTTTT.

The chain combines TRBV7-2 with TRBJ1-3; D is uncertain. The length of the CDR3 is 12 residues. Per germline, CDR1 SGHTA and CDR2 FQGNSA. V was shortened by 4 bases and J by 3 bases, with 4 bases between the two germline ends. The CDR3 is CASSSRGNTIYF. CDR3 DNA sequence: TGTGCCAGCAGCTCCCGTGGAAACACCATATATTTT.

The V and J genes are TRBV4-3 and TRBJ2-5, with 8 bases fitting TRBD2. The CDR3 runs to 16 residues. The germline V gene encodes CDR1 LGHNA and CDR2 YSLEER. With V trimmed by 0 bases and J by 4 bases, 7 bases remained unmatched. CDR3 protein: CASSQDFSGSTETQYF. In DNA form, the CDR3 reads TGCGCCAGCAGCCAAGATTTCAGCGGGAGTACAGAGACCCAGTACTTC.

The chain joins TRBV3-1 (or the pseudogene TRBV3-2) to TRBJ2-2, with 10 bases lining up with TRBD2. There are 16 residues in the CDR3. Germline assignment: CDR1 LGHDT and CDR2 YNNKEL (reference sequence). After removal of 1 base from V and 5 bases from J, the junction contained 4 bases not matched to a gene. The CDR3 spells CASSQGSSGRTGELFF. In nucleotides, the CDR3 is TGTGCCAGCAGCCAAGGGTCTAGCGGGAGAACCGGGGAGCTGTTTTTT.

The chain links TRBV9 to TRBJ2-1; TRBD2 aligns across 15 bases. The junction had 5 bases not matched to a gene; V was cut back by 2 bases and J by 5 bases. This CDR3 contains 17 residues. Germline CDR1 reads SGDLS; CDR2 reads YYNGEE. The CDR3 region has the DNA TGTGCCAGCAGCGTCAGGACTAGCGGGGGGGCGAACAATGAGCAGTTCTTC. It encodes CASSVRTSGGANNEQFF.

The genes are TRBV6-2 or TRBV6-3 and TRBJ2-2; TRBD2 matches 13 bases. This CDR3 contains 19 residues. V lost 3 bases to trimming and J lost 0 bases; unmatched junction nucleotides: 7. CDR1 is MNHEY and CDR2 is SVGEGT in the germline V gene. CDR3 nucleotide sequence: TGTGCCAGCAGTTATTTGACTAGCGGGGGGACAACGAACACCGGGGAGCTGTTTTTT. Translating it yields CASSYLTSGGTTNTGELFF.

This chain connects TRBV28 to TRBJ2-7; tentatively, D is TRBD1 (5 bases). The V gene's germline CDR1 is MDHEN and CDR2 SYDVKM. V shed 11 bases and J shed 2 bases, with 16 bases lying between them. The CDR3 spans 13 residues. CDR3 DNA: TGTGCCGCCCAATTAGGGGCCGCCTACGAGCAGTACTTC. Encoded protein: CAAQLGAAYEQYF.